These T cell receptor beta chains were read from a single sample in a study of OX40 agonist ivuxolimab in advanced cancers. Generated by immunoSEQ multiplex PCR, the TCRdb table keeps only in-frame clones and is missing some. The sample holds tens of thousands of clones, 85% to 95% seen once. The specimen was CD4+ or CD8+ T cells sorted from blood, collected in a trial of the OX40 agonist ivuxolimab. These receptor sequences come from an adult with an advanced solid tumor such as melanoma, head and neck, liver or kidney cancer. Both conserved end residues are part of each CDR3. Fields, in order: J gene, D gene, V gene, clone size, CDR3 DNA, CDR3 protein. A D gene is named only where the DNA matches it firmly. Where a row states a size, it is once, few, many or the class of an expanded clone; other rows omit it.

J gene: TRBJ1-1; D gene: NA; V gene: TRBV6-6; clone size: NA; CDR3 DNA: TGTGCCAGCACCCAGACAGTTTTGAACACTGAAGCTTTCTTT; CDR3 protein: CASTQTVLNTEAFF
J gene: TRBJ2-5; D gene: TRBD2; V gene: TRBV18; clone size: NA; CDR3 DNA: TGTGCCAGCTCATCCGGACTAGCCCGCCAAGAGACCCAGTACTTC; CDR3 protein: CASSSGLARQETQYF
J gene: TRBJ1-2; D gene: NA; V gene: TRBV6-6; clone size: NA; CDR3 DNA: TGTGCCAGCAGTTACTCGAGTCGCGATGGCTACACCTTC; CDR3 protein: CASSYSSRDGYTF
J gene: TRBJ1-5; D gene: NA; V gene: TRBV5-6; clone size: NA; CDR3 DNA: TGTGCCAGCACAACCCAGGGACGGCAGCCCCAGCATTTT; CDR3 protein: CASTTQGRQPQHF
J gene: TRBJ2-2; D gene: TRBD2; V gene: TRBV19; clone size: NA; CDR3 DNA: TGTGCCAGTAGTATAGAAGCGGGAGTTACCGGGGAGCTGTTTTTT; CDR3 protein: CASSIEAGVTGELFF
J gene: TRBJ2-7; D gene: NA; V gene: TRBV6-5; clone size: NA; CDR3 DNA: TGTGCCAGCAGACCCACAGGGAACTTCTACGAGCAGTACTTC; CDR3 protein: CASRPTGNFYEQYF
J gene: TRBJ2-7; D gene: NA; V gene: TRBV30; clone size: NA; CDR3 DNA: TGTGCCGGAGCGGTCCGGTACAGTTCCTACGAGCAGTACTTC; CDR3 protein: CAGAVRYSSYEQYF
J gene: TRBJ1-2; D gene: NA; V gene: TRBV5-8; clone size: NA; CDR3 DNA: TGTGCCAGCAGCTTGGCCCAGTGGGGCTATGGCTACACCTTC; CDR3 protein: CASSLAQWGYGYTF
J gene: TRBJ1-1; D gene: NA; V gene: TRBV6-5; clone size: NA; CDR3 DNA: TGTGCCAGCAGTTACCTGGTTTCGGACACTGAAGCTTTCTTT; CDR3 protein: CASSYLVSDTEAFF
J gene: TRBJ2-2; D gene: NA; V gene: TRBV11-2; clone size: NA; CDR3 DNA: TGTGCCAGCAGCTTAGGGGTGGGGAGCACCGGGGAGCTGTTTTTT; CDR3 protein: CASSLGVGSTGELFF
J gene: TRBJ2-4; D gene: NA; V gene: TRBV6-5; clone size: NA; CDR3 DNA: TGTGCCAGCAGTTATGGTCCGCGGAACATTCAGTACTTC; CDR3 protein: CASSYGPRNIQYF
J gene: TRBJ1-5; D gene: TRBD1; V gene: TRBV19; clone size: NA; CDR3 DNA: TGTGCCAGTAGTATAGAAGGGACAGAAAATAGCAATCAGCCCCAGCATTTT; CDR3 protein: CASSIEGTENSNQPQHF
J gene: TRBJ2-7; D gene: TRBD2; V gene: TRBV11-3; clone size: NA; CDR3 DNA: TGTGCCAGCAGCGAAGTACGGAGCGGGGGGCACTACGAGCAGTACTTC; CDR3 protein: CASSEVRSGGHYEQYF
J gene: TRBJ1-6; D gene: NA; V gene: TRBV27; clone size: NA; CDR3 DNA: TGTGCCAGCAGTTTAGGGTTTAATTCACCCCTCCACTTT; CDR3 protein: CASSLGFNSPLHF
J gene: TRBJ2-1; D gene: TRBD2; V gene: TRBV27; clone size: NA; CDR3 DNA: TGTGCCAGCAGTTTATACGGCGGGAGCTCCTACAATGAGCAGTTCTTC; CDR3 protein: CASSLYGGSSYNEQFF
J gene: TRBJ2-1; D gene: TRBD2; V gene: TRBV20-1; clone size: NA; CDR3 DNA: TGCAGTGCTGGGGGGGACTTCCTTGAGTTCTTC; CDR3 protein: CSAGGDFLEFF
J gene: TRBJ2-5; D gene: TRBD1; V gene: TRBV10-2; clone size: NA; CDR3 DNA: TGCGCCAGCAGTGATCAGATAGGGGGGACAGGGCCACAAGAGACCCAGTACTTC; CDR3 protein: CASSDQIGGTGPQETQYF
J gene: TRBJ2-7; D gene: NA; V gene: TRBV10-3; clone size: NA; CDR3 DNA: TGTGCCACCCAGATGGCAGGGGCTCCCTACGAGCAGTACTTC; CDR3 protein: CATQMAGAPYEQYF
J gene: TRBJ2-1; D gene: TRBD2; V gene: TRBV27; clone size: NA; CDR3 DNA: TGTGCCAGCAGCCCCGGACTAGATGAGCAGTTCTTC; CDR3 protein: CASSPGLDEQFF
J gene: TRBJ2-2; D gene: NA; V gene: TRBV5-4; clone size: NA; CDR3 DNA: TGTGCCAGCAGCTCCCGGGACTCTAACACCGGGGAGCTGTTTTTT; CDR3 protein: CASSSRDSNTGELFF
J gene: TRBJ2-1; D gene: NA; V gene: TRBV5-4; clone size: NA; CDR3 DNA: TGTGCCAGCAGCTTATGGGCCTCCGAATACAATGAGCAGTTCTTC; CDR3 protein: CASSLWASEYNEQFF
J gene: TRBJ1-5; D gene: NA; V gene: TRBV6-1; clone size: NA; CDR3 DNA: TGTGCCAGCAGTGAAGTAGGAGACAGAGCCCAGCATTTT; CDR3 protein: CASSEVGDRAQHF
J gene: TRBJ2-5; D gene: TRBD1; V gene: TRBV29-1; clone size: once; CDR3 DNA: TGCAGCGTCGACCTATGGGACAGGGCTCTTTTTATTCAAGAGACCCAGTACTTC; CDR3 protein: CSVDLWDRALFIQETQYF
J gene: TRBJ1-4; D gene: NA; V gene: TRBV18; clone size: NA; CDR3 DNA: TGTGCCAGCTCACCACAGGGTATGGGTCGGACTAATGAAAAACTGTTTTTT; CDR3 protein: CASSPQGMGRTNEKLFF
J gene: TRBJ2-7; D gene: TRBD2; V gene: TRBV7-2; clone size: NA; CDR3 DNA: TGTGCCAGCAGCTTAGCGCGGGAGGGGTACTACGAGCAGTACTTC; CDR3 protein: CASSLAREGYYEQYF
J gene: TRBJ2-2; D gene: TRBD1; V gene: TRBV9; clone size: NA; CDR3 DNA: TGTGCCAGCAGCTCCGAGGACAGGGGGTTTGGCTGGCCCGGGGAGCTGTTTTTT; CDR3 protein: CASSSEDRGFGWPGELFF
J gene: TRBJ1-6; D gene: NA; V gene: TRBV6-5; clone size: few; CDR3 DNA: TGTGCCAGCAGTTACGACTATAATTCACCCCTCCACTTT; CDR3 protein: CASSYDYNSPLHF
J gene: TRBJ1-1; D gene: NA; V gene: TRBV5-4; clone size: NA; CDR3 DNA: TGTGCCAGCAGTCCCGAGGGGGGCTGGGAAGCTTTCTTT; CDR3 protein: CASSPEGGWEAFF
J gene: TRBJ1-3; D gene: NA; V gene: TRBV4-3; clone size: NA; CDR3 DNA: TGCGCCAGCAGCCAAGTGATGGGAAACACCATATATTTT; CDR3 protein: CASSQVMGNTIYF
J gene: TRBJ2-5; D gene: TRBD2; V gene: TRBV25-1; clone size: NA; CDR3 DNA: TGTGCCAGCAGTGAAGGACTAGCTGCCGGAGAGACCCAGTACTTC; CDR3 protein: CASSEGLAAGETQYF
J gene: TRBJ2-5; D gene: TRBD2; V gene: TRBV11-2; clone size: NA; CDR3 DNA: TGTGCCAGCAGCCTAGCGGGGACTAGCGGGGGGCGGTACCAAGAGACCCAGTACTTC; CDR3 protein: CASSLAGTSGGRYQETQYF